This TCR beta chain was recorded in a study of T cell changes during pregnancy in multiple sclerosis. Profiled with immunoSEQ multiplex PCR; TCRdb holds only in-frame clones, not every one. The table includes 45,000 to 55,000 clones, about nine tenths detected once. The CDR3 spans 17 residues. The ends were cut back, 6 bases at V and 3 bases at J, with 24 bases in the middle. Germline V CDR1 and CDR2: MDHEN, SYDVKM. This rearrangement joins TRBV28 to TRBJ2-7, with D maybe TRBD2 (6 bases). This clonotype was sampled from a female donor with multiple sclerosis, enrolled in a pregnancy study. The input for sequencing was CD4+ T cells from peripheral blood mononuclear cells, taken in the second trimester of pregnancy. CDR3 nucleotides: TGTGCCAGCAGCCTTGGGGAGGCTTCATCCCTCATCTACGAGCAGTACTTC. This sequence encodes CASSLGEASSLIYEQYF.